The 5 T cell receptor beta chains listed next were all sequenced from one sample in a study of T cells in localized non-small cell lung cancer. Profiling relied on immunoSEQ multiplex PCR, and the TCRdb table lists in-frame clones only, not all of them. This sample has about 1,400 clones, with around 25% found just once. The sequenced sample was normal lung tissue next to the tumor, obtained before any cancer treatment. The receptor set was obtained from a male donor aged 60 or over with stage I lung adenocarcinoma.

V gene TRBV5-1 combines with J gene TRBJ1-1; D might be TRBD1 (5 bases). Trimming left V 0 bases short and J 5 bases short, with 14 bases between. The CDR3 is 15 residues long. Germline lookup yields CDR1 SGHRS and CDR2 YFSETQ. In DNA form, the CDR3 reads TGCGCCAGCAGCTTGGGAGAAATAGACAGTACTGAAGCTTTCTTT. Its protein product is CASSLGEIDSTEAFF.

V is TRBV30 and J is TRBJ1-5, with a tentative D call TRBD1 (5 bases). The CDR3 covers 13 residues. The V end lost 7 bases, the J end lost 5 bases, and 15 bases lay between the germline ends. Germline loops: CDR1 GTSNPN, CDR2 SVGIG (reference sequence). This chain's CDR3 is CALGLGDYQPQHF. In nucleotides, the CDR3 is TGTGCCTTGGGTTTGGGGGATTATCAGCCCCAGCATTTT.

The rearrangement links TRBV11-3 to TRBJ1-4; 11 bases align to TRBD1. CDR1 and CDR2 from the germline V gene are SGHNT and YENEEA. The junction had 8 bases not matched to a gene; V was cut back by 4 bases and J by 7 bases. The CDR3 has 16 residues. This CDR3 reads CASSWEGQGGLEKLFF. The CDR3 DNA is TGTGCCAGCAGCTGGGAGGGACAGGGGGGGCTTGAAAAACTGTTTTTT.

The V call is TRBV30, the J call TRBJ2-2; D is possibly TRBD1 or TRBD2 (6 bases each). The CDR3 totals 16 residues. The germline V gene encodes CDR1 GTSNPN and CDR2 SVGIG (reference sequence). V was clipped by 0 bases and J by 1 base, with 12 bases between them. The CDR3 sequence: CAWSVRGQGNTGELFF. CDR3 coding DNA: TGTGCCTGGAGTGTACGGGGGCAGGGGAACACCGGGGAGCTGTTTTTT. Filled out from reference TRBV30 and TRBJ2-2, the complete variable domain reads SQTIHQWPATLVQPVGSPLSLECTVEGTSNPNLYWYRQAAGRGLQLLFYSVGIGQISSEVPQNLSASRPQDRQFILSSKKLLLSDSGFYLCAWSVRGQGNTGELFFGEGSRLTVL.

The rearrangement joins TRBV18 to TRBJ2-1; no firm D call. Trimming took 6 bases from V and 0 from J, leaving 12 bases between them. Looked up from germline, CDR1 is KGHSH and CDR2 is LQKENI. This CDR3 is 15 amino acids long. The CDR3: CASSPSQSSYNEQFF. In DNA form, the CDR3 reads TGTGCCAGCTCCCCCAGCCAGAGCTCCTACAATGAGCAGTTCTTC.